Listed here is a single TCR beta chain. Its antigen remains unknown. The time point is: week 35, safety follow-up. Vaccination used 300 ug of mutant IDH1 20-mer peptide per dose, with topical imiquimod. This sample is part of a study of a mutant IDH1 vaccine in newly diagnosed glioma. Study information: Most patients had radiochemotherapy with temozolomide before enrollment; others had one alone. The study's findings and limits: Detectable vaccine-induced immune responses arose in 80% to 95% of patients. Shifts in the top peripheral T cell clonotypes seemed unrelated to pseudoprogression.

Germline CDR1 reads LGHNA; CDR2 reads YSLEER. CDR3 size: 16 residues. V lost 2 bases to trimming and J lost 6 bases, with 16 bases between them. Only in-frame clones appear in the TCRdb table, and some are missing; sequencing was by immunoSEQ multiplex PCR. The sample contains 45,000 or so clones, about four fifths of which appear only once. The chain combines TRBV4-3 with TRBJ2-2, with D possibly being TRBD1 or TRBD2 (5 bases each). Material: PBMCs, obtained from a glioma patient whose treatment included an IDH1 peptide vaccine. The sequence was collected from a woman in her forties with glioma. Some clones in this sample may be carry-over from other donors' samples. CDR3 coding DNA: TGCGCCAGCAGCCAAAAGGGGCTTAGCGACTCCGGGGAGCTGTTTTTT. Its protein is CASSQKGLSDSGELFF.